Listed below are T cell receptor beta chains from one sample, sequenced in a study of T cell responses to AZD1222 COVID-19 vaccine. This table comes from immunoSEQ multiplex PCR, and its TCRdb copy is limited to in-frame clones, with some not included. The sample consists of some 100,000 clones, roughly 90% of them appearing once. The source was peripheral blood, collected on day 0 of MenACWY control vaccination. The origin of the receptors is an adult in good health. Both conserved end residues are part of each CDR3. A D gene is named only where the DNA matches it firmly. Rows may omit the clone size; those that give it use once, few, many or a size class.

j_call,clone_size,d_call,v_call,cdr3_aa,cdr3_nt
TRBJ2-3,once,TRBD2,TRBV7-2,CASSPRLAGYTDTQYF,TGTGCCAGCAGCCCCCGACTAGCGGGGTACACAGATACGCAGTATTTT
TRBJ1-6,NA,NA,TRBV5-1,CASSLGGKGDSPLHF,TGCGCCAGCAGCTTGGGGGGCAAGGGGGATTCACCCCTCCACTTT
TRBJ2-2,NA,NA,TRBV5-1,CASSSVGGTGELFF,TGCGCCAGCAGTTCCGTTGGGGGCACCGGGGAGCTGTTTTTT
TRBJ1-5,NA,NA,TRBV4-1,CASSQTDSNQPQHF,TGCGCCAGCAGCCAAACGGACAGCAATCAGCCCCAGCATTTT
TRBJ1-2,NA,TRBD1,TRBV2,CASSIDRGGNGYTF,TGTGCCAGCAGTATCGACAGGGGGGGGAATGGCTACACCTTC
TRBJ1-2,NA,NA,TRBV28,CASSFSDPNGYTF,TGTGCCAGCAGTTTTAGCGACCCTAATGGCTACACCTTC
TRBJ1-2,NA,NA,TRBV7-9,CASSLNGDRKLWGYTF,TGTGCCAGCAGCTTAAACGGGGACCGAAAGCTCTGGGGCTACACCTTC
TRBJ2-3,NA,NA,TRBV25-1,CASSGASLDSTDTQYF,TGTGCCAGCAGTGGGGCTTCACTAGACAGCACAGATACGCAGTATTTT
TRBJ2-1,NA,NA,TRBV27,CASSYGSSYNEQFF,TGTGCCAGCAGTTACGGGAGCTCCTACAATGAGCAGTTCTTC
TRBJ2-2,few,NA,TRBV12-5,CASGFSPLAPLPKAGELFF,TGTGCTAGTGGTTTTTCCCCGCTAGCTCCCTTACCCAAAGCCGGGGAGCTGTTTTTT
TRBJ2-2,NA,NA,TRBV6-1,CASSFSGPSTGELFF,TGTGCCAGCAGTTTTTCCGGGCCTTCCACCGGGGAGCTGTTTTTT
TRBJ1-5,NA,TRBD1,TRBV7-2,CASSLEGTGRQPQHF,TGTGCCAGCAGCTTAGAGGGGACAGGGCGACAGCCCCAGCATTTT
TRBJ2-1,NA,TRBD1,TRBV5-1,CASSLGPGRYRRGHNEQFF,TGCGCCAGCAGCTTGGGCCCGGGCCGGTACAGAAGGGGGCATAATGAGCAGTTCTTC
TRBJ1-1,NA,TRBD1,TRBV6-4,CASSEQGVGNTEAFF,TGTGCCAGCAGCGAACAGGGGGTCGGGAACACTGAAGCTTTCTTT
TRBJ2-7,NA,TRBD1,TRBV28,CASSDRGLIYEQYF,TGTGCCAGCAGTGACAGGGGGCTCATCTACGAGCAGTACTTC
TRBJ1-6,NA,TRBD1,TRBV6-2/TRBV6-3,CASSSDRDSPLHF,TGTGCCAGCAGTTCGGACAGGGACTCACCCCTCCACTTT
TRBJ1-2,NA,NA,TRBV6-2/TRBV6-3,CASSYTRGVGEGYTF,TGTGCCAGCAGTTACACGCGAGGGGTCGGTGAGGGCTACACCTTC
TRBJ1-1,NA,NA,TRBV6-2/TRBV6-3,CASSHRAGDTEAFF,TGTGCCAGCAGCCACCGGGCAGGTGACACTGAAGCTTTCTTT
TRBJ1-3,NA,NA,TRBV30,CAWGGTGNTIYF,TGTGCCTGGGGAGGGACCGGAAACACCATATATTTT
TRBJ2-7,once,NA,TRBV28,CASSLLGSEQYF,TGTGCCAGCAGTCTACTTGGTTCCGAGCAGTACTTC
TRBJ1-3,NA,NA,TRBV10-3,CAISEGALGGNTIYF,TGTGCCATCAGTGAGGGGGCGTTAGGTGGAAACACCATATATTTT
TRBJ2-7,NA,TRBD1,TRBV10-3,CAISPRDRVSYEQYF,TGTGCCATCAGTCCCCGGGACAGGGTCTCCTACGAGCAGTACTTC
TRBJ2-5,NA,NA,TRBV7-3,CASSQTGAQETQYF,TGTGCCAGCAGCCAAACGGGGGCGCAAGAGACCCAGTACTTC
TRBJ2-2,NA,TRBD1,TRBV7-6,CASSLVGDRGREELFF,TGTGCCAGCAGCTTAGTGGGCGACAGGGGGCGCGAGGAGCTGTTTTTT
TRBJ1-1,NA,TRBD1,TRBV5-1,CASSATGVGEAFF,TGCGCCAGCAGCGCGACAGGGGTGGGTGAAGCTTTCTTT
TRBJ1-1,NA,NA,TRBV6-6,CASSYDGGNTEAFF,TGTGCCAGCAGTTACGATGGGGGTAACACTGAAGCTTTCTTT
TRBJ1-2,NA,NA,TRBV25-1,CASSVYYGYTF,TGTGCCAGCAGTGTATACTATGGCTACACCTTC
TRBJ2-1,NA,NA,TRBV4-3,CASSQFAGEQFF,TGCGCCAGCAGCCAATTCGCAGGTGAGCAGTTCTTC
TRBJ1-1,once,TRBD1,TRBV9,CASSARGTENTEAFF,TGTGCCAGCAGCGCGAGGGGGACAGAGAACACTGAAGCTTTCTTT
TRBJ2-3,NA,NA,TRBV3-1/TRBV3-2,CASIDQARANTQYF,TGTGCCAGCATCGATCAAGCGAGGGCTAATACGCAGTATTTT
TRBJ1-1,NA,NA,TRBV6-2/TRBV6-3,CASSYNLGSTEAFF,TGTGCCAGCAGTTACAATCTCGGGAGCACTGAAGCTTTCTTT
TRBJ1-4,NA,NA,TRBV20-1,CGLGPYEKLFF,TGCGGATTGGGACCGTATGAAAAACTGTTTTTT
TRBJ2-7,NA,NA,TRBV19,CASSTGPYEQYF,TGTGCCAGTAGTACGGGGCCCTACGAGCAGTACTTC
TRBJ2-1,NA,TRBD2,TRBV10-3,CAISEGLAGNEQFF,TGTGCCATCAGTGAGGGACTAGCGGGCAATGAGCAGTTCTTC
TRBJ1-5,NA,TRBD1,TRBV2,CASSPGGYSNQPQHF,TGTGCCAGCAGTCCAGGGGGATATAGCAATCAGCCCCAGCATTTT
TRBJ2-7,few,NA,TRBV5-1,CASSRTRGGTYEQYF,TGCGCCAGCAGCCGCACCAGGGGAGGCACCTACGAGCAGTACTTC
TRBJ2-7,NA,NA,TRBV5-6,CASSLYARSASYEQYF,TGTGCCAGCAGCTTGTACGCCAGGAGCGCGTCCTACGAGCAGTACTTC
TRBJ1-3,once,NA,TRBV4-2,CASSLGGPSGNTIYF,TGTGCCAGCAGCCTAGGTGGGCCCTCTGGAAACACCATATATTTT
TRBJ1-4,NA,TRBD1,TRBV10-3,CATRDSLNEKLFF,TGTGCCACCAGGGACAGCCTTAATGAAAAACTGTTTTTT
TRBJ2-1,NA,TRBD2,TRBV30,CAWSVLSGRALSSYNEQFF,TGTGCCTGGAGTGTACTCAGCGGGAGGGCCCTGAGCTCCTACAATGAGCAGTTCTTC
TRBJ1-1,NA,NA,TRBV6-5,CATGHPNTEAFF,TGTGCTACGGGCCATCCGAACACTGAAGCTTTCTTT
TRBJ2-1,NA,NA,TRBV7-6,CASSLGRESYNEQFF,TGTGCCAGCAGCTTAGGACGGGAATCCTACAATGAGCAGTTCTTC
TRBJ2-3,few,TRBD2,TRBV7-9,CASSPLTSGGAGGTDTQYF,TGTGCCAGCAGCCCCTTGACTAGCGGGGGGGCCGGTGGCACAGATACGCAGTATTTT
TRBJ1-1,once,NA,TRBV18,CASSAGDIQAFF,TGTGCCAGCTCAGCAGGGGACATCCAAGCTTTCTTT
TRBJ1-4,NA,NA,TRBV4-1,CASSQRGDTNEKLFF,TGCGCCAGCAGCCAGAGGGGAGATACTAATGAAAAACTGTTTTTT
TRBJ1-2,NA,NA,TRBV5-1,CASSLRGLREGYYGYTF,TGCGCCAGCAGCTTACGGGGGCTTCGTGAAGGCTACTATGGCTACACCTTC
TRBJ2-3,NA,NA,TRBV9,CASSVAAGTHAQYF,TGTGCCAGCAGCGTAGCGGCGGGCACCCATGCGCAGTATTTT
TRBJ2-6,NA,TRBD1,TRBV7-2,CASSFKTGLLSGANVLTF,TGTGCCAGCAGCTTTAAGACAGGGTTGCTCTCTGGGGCCAACGTCCTGACTTTC
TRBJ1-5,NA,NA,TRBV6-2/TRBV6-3,CASSYRLGVWQPQHF,TGTGCCAGCAGTTATCGTCTAGGGGTTTGGCAGCCCCAGCATTTT
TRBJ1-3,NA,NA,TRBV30,CAWRGRISGNTIYF,TGTGCCTGGAGAGGACGGATCTCTGGAAACACCATATATTTT
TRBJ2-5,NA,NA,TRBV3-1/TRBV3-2,CASSILQETQYF,TGTGCCAGCAGTATCCTCCAAGAGACCCAGTACTTC
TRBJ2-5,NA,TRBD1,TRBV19,CASSTQTGGETQYF,TGTGCCAGTAGTACTCAGACAGGGGGGGAGACCCAGTACTTC
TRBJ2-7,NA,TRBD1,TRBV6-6,CASSPTGGVSYEQYF,TGTGCCAGCAGTCCGACAGGGGGAGTTTCCTACGAGCAGTACTTC
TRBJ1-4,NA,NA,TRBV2,CASRALRDEKLFF,TGTGCCAGCAGGGCCCTTAGGGATGAAAAACTGTTTTTT
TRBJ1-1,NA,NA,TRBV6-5,CASSSTRHQGNTEAFF,TGTGCCAGCAGTTCTACACGGCACCAGGGGAACACTGAAGCTTTCTTT
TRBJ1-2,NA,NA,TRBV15,CATSRVLQSSPGYTF,TGTGCCACCAGCAGAGTATTACAGTCATCTCCCGGCTACACCTTC
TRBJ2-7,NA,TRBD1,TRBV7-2,CASSLEQGGAYEQYF,TGTGCCAGCAGCTTAGAACAGGGGGGCGCCTACGAGCAGTACTTC
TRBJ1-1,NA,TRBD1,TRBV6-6,CASSYGGQGLNTEAFF,TGTGCCAGCAGTTACGGGGGACAGGGACTGAACACTGAAGCTTTCTTT
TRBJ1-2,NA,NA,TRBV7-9,CASSLASLSGYTF,TGTGCCAGCAGCTTAGCGTCCCTGAGTGGCTACACCTTC
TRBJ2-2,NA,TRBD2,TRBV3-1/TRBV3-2,CASSPARGLANTGELFF,TGTGCCAGCAGCCCGGCCCGTGGACTAGCAAACACCGGGGAGCTGTTTTTT